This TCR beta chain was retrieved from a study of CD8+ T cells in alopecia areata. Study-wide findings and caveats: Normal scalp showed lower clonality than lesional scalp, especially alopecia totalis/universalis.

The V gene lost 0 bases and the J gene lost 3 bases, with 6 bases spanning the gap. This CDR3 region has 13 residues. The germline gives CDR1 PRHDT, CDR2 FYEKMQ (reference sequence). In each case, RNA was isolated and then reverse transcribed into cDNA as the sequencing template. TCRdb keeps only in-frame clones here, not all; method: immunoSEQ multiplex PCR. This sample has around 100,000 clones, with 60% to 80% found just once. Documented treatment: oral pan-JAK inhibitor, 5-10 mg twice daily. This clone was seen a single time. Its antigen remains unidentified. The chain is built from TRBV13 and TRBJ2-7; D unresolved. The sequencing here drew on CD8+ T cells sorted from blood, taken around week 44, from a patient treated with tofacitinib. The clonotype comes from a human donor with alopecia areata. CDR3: CASSLGTDYEQYF. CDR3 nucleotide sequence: TGTGCCAGCAGCTTAGGGACCGACTACGAGCAGTACTTC.